The clone carrying this T cell receptor (beta chain) was detected once. As yet, its antigen is unknown. Profiled with immunoSEQ multiplex PCR; TCRdb holds only in-frame clones, not every one. The sample consists of about 350,000 clones, under 95% of them appearing once. The source of the sample is a study of Ad26.COV2.S vaccination and SARS-CoV-2 variants. Whole-study findings and limits: Vaccinated and placebo-treated recipients had similar non-spike TCR breadth.

V lost 4 bases and J 7 bases, leaving 11 bases between the germline ends. The CDR3 runs 13 residues. Per the germline V gene, CDR1 is MNHEY and CDR2 is SVGAGI. The clonotype originates from a human donor who had recovered from COVID-19. The chain carries TRBV6-5 and TRBJ1-5; D might be TRBD1 (5 bases). The starting material was peripheral blood, obtained after recovery from COVID-19. CDR3 DNA sequence: TGTGCCAGCAGTTCTTCAGGGAGCCAGCCCCAGCATTTT. The encoded protein is CASSSSGSQPQHF.